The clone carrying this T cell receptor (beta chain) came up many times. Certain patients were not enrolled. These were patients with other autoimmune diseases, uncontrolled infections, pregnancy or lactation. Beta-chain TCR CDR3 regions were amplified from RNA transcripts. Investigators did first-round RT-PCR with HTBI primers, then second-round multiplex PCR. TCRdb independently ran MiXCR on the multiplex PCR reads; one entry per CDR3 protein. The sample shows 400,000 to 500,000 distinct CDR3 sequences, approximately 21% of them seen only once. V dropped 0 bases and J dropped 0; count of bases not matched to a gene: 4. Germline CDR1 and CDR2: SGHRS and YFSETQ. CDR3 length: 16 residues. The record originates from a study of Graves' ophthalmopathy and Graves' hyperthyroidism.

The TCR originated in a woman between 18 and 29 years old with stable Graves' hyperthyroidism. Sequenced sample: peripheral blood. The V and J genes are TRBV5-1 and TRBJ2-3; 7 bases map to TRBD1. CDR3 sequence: CASSLDGQASTDTQYF. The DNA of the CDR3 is TGCGCCAGCAGCTTGGATGGACAGGCTAGCACAGATACGCAGTATTTT.